The 17 T cell receptor beta chains presented below share a single source sample, sequenced in a study of T cells in women clearing cervical HPV infection. Libraries were prepared by immunoSEQ multiplex PCR; TCRdb keeps only in-frame clonotypes and omits some of them. Recorded here are about 36,000 clones; the top ten clones represent about 3.9%. The specimen sequenced was blood buffy coat. The receptor source for this set is a woman aged 18 to 75 with a cervical HPV16 infection that either progressed to CIN3+ or cleared (not recorded which).

Turning to this clone: Read sequence stops 3 residues before the CDR3 end, and the germline J gene provides the missing end. This rearrangement joins TRBV7-2 to TRBJ2-5; TRBD1 might be the D (7 bases). Trimming stripped 5 bases from V and 4 bases from J, with 17 bases between. Germline V gene data show CDR1 as SGHTA and CDR2 as FQGNSA. The CDR3 has 15 amino acids. The sequenced part of the CDR3 DNA is TGTGCCAGCAGCCCTACAGGGGCGGGGTTAGAGACC. Translation gives CASSPTGAGLET. In full, the CDR3 reads CASSPTGAGLETQYF.

Details on this clone: The read terminates 3 residues before the CDR3 end, so the remaining end is supplied by the germline J gene. The chain employs TRBV27 and TRBJ2-5; no reliable D call. Germline CDR1 reads MNHEY; CDR2 reads SMNVEV (reference sequence). Trimming pared 2 bases from V and 5 bases from J, leaving 9 bases between. The CDR3 extends over 13 amino acids. CDR3 DNA (partial): TGTGCCAGCAGTTTAAACTCCAAGGAGACC. It specifies CASSLNSKET. In full, the CDR3 is CASSLNSKETQYF.

About this clone: The read terminates 3 residues before the CDR3 end, so the remaining end is supplied by the germline J gene. The V gene is TRBV18, the J gene TRBJ1-5; D is unresolved. The V and J ends lost 2 bases and 4 bases respectively, with 6 bases between them. The CDR3 spans 13 residues. Per the germline V gene, CDR1 is KGHSH and CDR2 is LQKENI. Here the CDR3 reads CASSPAQNQPQHF. The CDR3 bases that were read are TGTGCCAGCTCACCAGCTCAGAATCAGCCC.

Remarks on this clone: The read halts 3 residues ahead of the CDR3 end, with the missing end drawn from the germline J gene. The chain combines TRBV5-1 with TRBJ2-4; 7 bases are a match to TRBD1. V was clipped by 0 bases and J by 7 bases; unmatched bases: 7. Germline CDR1 and CDR2: SGHRS and YFSETQ. The CDR3 covers 15 residues. CDR3 region: CASSLATQGMNIQYF. The DNA read from the CDR3 is TGCGCCAGCAGCTTGGCCACACAGGGGATGAACATT.

Remarks on this clone: Read sequence stops 3 residues before the CDR3 end, and the germline J gene provides the missing end. The chain employs TRBV20-1 and TRBJ2-2, with 7 nucleotides matching TRBD2. Germline V lookup: CDR1 DFQATT, CDR2 SNEGSKA (reference sequence). Trimming took 1 base from V and 2 from J; bases not matched to a gene: 10. The length of the CDR3 is 17 residues. CDR3 sequence: CSARGGIGGGNTGELFF. Incomplete CDR3 DNA: TGCAGTGCTAGAGGGGGTATAGGCGGGGGAAACACCGGGGAG.

A word on this clone: The CDR3 end lies 3 residues beyond the end of the read and is filled in from the germline J gene. J is TRBJ2-1 and V is TRBV5-5, with 8 positions matching TRBD2. This CDR3 region has 14 residues. CDR1 is SGHKS, CDR2 YYEKEE, per germline (reference sequence). Trimming cost V 5 bases and J 0 bases; bases outside gene matches: 1. The DNA read from the CDR3 is TGTGCCAGCAGTGGGACTAGCTCCTACAATGAG. It codes for CASSGTSSYNE. The entire CDR3 protein is CASSGTSSYNEQFF.

Comment on this clone: The CDR3 extends 3 residues past the end of the read, so its final part is completed from the germline J gene. The chain couples TRBV7-2 to TRBJ2-7; D call uncertain. CDR1 and CDR2 from the germline V gene are SGHTA and FQGNSA. V was trimmed by 0 bases and J by 4 bases, leaving 13 bases between them. CDR3 length equals 15 residues. The covered CDR3 bases are TGTGCCAGCAGCTTAGCGGTCGGTCCGTTATACGAG. Translating it yields CASSLAVGPLYE. The whole CDR3 sequence is CASSLAVGPLYEQYF.

Turning to this clone: The read ends 3 residues shy of where the CDR3 ends; the end is completed using the germline J gene. J is TRBJ2-1 and V is TRBV6-2 or TRBV6-3, with D perhaps TRBD2 (6 bases). The germline CDR1 and CDR2 sequences are MNHEY and SVGEGT. Trimming took off 2 bases at V and 7 bases at J, with 15 bases between the two ends. This CDR3 spans 15 amino acids. CDR3 bases read: TGTGCCAGCAGTTACAGGGCGGGAACGGGGAATGAG. This gives the protein CASSYRAGTGNE. The complete CDR3 protein is CASSYRAGTGNEQFF.

Details on this clone: Read coverage stops 3 residues before the CDR3 terminus; the germline J gene supplies the remainder. V and J are TRBV7-9 and TRBJ2-3, with D possibly TRBD2 on 5 matching bases. V lost 2 bases to trimming and J lost 1 base, with 10 bases between them. Germline V gene data show CDR1 as SEHNR and CDR2 as FQNEAQ (reference sequence). This CDR3 spans 15 amino acids. CDR3 sequence: CASSLQSGGTDTQYF. CDR3 bases read: TGTGCCAGCAGCTTACAAAGCGGCGGCACAGATACG.

A remark on this clone: The read is 3 residues too short to cover the CDR3 end, so that end is filled in from the germline J gene. The V gene is TRBV2, the J gene TRBJ2-5; no clear D. Germline V gene lookup returns CDR1 SNHLY and CDR2 FYNNEI. Trimming stripped 7 bases from V and 2 bases from J, with 11 bases between. The CDR3 is 13 residues long. The CDR3: CASTLNTQETQYF. The part of the CDR3 DNA that was read is TGTGCCAGCACTCTGAATACTCAAGAGACC.

Incomplete CDR3 DNA: TGTGCCAGCAGCGTAACGACAGGGGAAGGCGATGGC. Translating gives CASSVTTGEGDG. The CDR3 as a whole reads CASSVTTGEGDGYTF. V usage is TRBV9 and J usage is TRBJ1-2; 8 positions match TRBD1. The read finishes 3 residues shy of the CDR3 end, and the germline J gene is used to complete it. Germline trimming cut 1 base from V and 6 bases from J; bases unmatched to any gene: 8. Germline V gene lookup returns CDR1 SGDLS and CDR2 YYNGEE. The CDR3 length is 15 residues. Combining the CDR3 with reference TRBV9 and TRBJ1-2 gives the whole variable domain DSGVTQTPKHLITATGQRVTLRCSPRSGDLSVYWYQQSLDQGLQFLIQYYNGEERAKGNILERFSAQQFPDLHSELNLSSLELGDSALYFCASSVTTGEGDGYTFGSGTRLTVV.

For this clone: The DNA ends 3 residues before the CDR3 does, and the rest of the CDR3 is filled in from the germline J gene. The chain links TRBV12-3 or TRBV12-4 to TRBJ2-3, with D possibly being TRBD2 (7 bases). V was pared by 7 bases and J by 1 base, with 15 bases between. The CDR3 totals 15 residues. Incomplete CDR3 DNA: TGTGCCAGCATTCCTAGAGGGGGGGGCACAGATACG. As protein: CASIPRGGGTDT. In full, the CDR3 is CASIPRGGGTDTQYF.

Worth noting for this clone: The read finishes 3 residues shy of the CDR3 end, and the germline J gene is used to complete it. This chain uses TRBV28 with TRBJ2-3; 15 positions agree with TRBD2. CDR1 is MDHEN and CDR2 is SYDVKM in the germline V gene. The V and J ends lost 5 bases and 3 bases, in that order; junction bases with no gene match: 9. The CDR3 loop spans 18 amino acids. The CDR3 reads CASSPRTSGRALTDTQYF. The DNA read from the CDR3 is TGTGCCAGCAGTCCCCGGACTAGCGGGAGGGCCCTGACAGATACG.

About this clone itself: Read data end 3 residues before the CDR3 end; the end is taken from the germline J gene. The chain is built from TRBV6-2 or TRBV6-3 and TRBJ1-2, with a weak D call TRBD1 (5 bases). In germline, CDR1 is MNHEY, CDR2 SVGEGT. V lost 7 bases and J 6 bases, leaving 15 bases between the germline ends. The CDR3 is 13 amino acids. CDR3 residues: CASTPTGGHGYTF. The part of the CDR3 DNA that was read is TGTGCCAGCACTCCCACGGGGGGTCATGGC.

As concerns this clone: From the germline J gene comes the end of the CDR3, since the read stops 3 residues before it. The chain combines TRBV7-3 with TRBJ2-3, with 8 nucleotides matching TRBD2. Germline V gene sequence: CDR1 SGHTA, CDR2 FQGTGA. This CDR3 spans 15 amino acids. V was clipped by 3 bases and J by 2 bases; unmatched bases: 4. CDR3 residues: CASSFLAGNTDTQYF. The CDR3 DNA, read in part, is TGTGCCAGCAGCTTCTTAGCGGGGAACACAGATACG.

The CDR3 protein is CASGRGSTYEQYF. Incomplete CDR3 DNA: TGTGCCAGCGGCCGCGGGTCGACATACGAG. V usage is TRBV9 and J usage is TRBJ2-7; weak D call: TRBD2 (5 bases). Read data end 3 residues before the CDR3 end; the end is taken from the germline J gene. The CDR3 covers 13 residues. The V gene's germline CDR1 is SGDLS and CDR2 YYNGEE. V was cut by 7 bases and J by 4 bases, with 15 bases left in between.

About this clone: The read halts 3 residues ahead of the CDR3 end, with the missing end drawn from the germline J gene. The rearrangement uses TRBV7-9 and TRBJ2-7, with D possibly being TRBD2 (5 bases). The CDR3 consists of 14 residues. V was pared by 7 bases and J by 2 bases, with 15 bases between. CDR1 SEHNR and CDR2 FQNEAQ come from the germline V gene (reference sequence). The DNA read from the CDR3 is TGTGCCAGCAATCTCGGGGTCCCCCCCTACGAG. Translating it yields CASNLGVPPYE. The CDR3, in full, reads CASNLGVPPYEQYF.